This T cell receptor beta chain originates from a study of CD8+CD57+ T cells in acquired aplastic anemia. Study-level points and caveats: Patients and controls turned out to have 25 to 35 CD8+ CDR3 sequences in common.

Genomic DNA was employed as the template in profiling TCR beta VDJ and CDR3. MiXCR was run by TCRdb on the reads, yielding one entry per CDR3 protein. Of 450,000 to 600,000 distinct CDR3 sequences in the sample, over 25% were seen once. Sequencing was done on patients that had shown CD8+CD57+ cell expansion by flow cytometry. About this clonotype: Its specificity is unknown.

The CDR3 is 17 residues long. The V end lost 2 bases, the J end lost 0 bases, and 11 bases lay between the germline ends. This sequence joins TRBV12-3 or TRBV12-4 and TRBJ2-6; a possible D gene is TRBD1 (5 bases). The sequencing input was sorted CD4+, CD8+, or CD8+CD57+ T cells (not recorded which) from PBMCs. This TCR came from a human donor with aplastic anemia. In DNA, the CDR3 is TGTGCCAGCAGTTTATGGGGCAGGGTCTCTGGGGCCAACGTCCTGACTTTC. It specifies CASSLWGRVSGANVLTF.